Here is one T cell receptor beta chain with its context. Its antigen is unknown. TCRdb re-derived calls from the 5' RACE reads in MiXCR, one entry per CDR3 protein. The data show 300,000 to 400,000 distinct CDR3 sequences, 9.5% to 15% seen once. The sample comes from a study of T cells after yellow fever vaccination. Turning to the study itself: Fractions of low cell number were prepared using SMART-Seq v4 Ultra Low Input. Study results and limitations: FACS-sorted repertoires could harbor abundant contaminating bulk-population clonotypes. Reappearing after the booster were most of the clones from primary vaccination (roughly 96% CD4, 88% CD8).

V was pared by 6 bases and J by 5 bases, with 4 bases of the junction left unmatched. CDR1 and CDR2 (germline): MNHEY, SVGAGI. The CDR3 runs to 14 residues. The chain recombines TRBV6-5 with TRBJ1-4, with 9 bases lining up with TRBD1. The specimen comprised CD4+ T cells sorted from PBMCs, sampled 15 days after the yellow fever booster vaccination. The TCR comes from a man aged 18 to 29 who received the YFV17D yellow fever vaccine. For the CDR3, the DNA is TGTGCCAGCAGGTCCGGGACAGGGAATGAAAAACTGTTTTTT. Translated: CASRSGTGNEKLFF.